The 20 T cell receptor beta chains reported below all come from one sample, sequenced in a study of blood T cell repertoires in COVID-19. Here immunoSEQ multiplex PCR was the method, and the copy in TCRdb shows in-frame clones only, minus some. The sample lists approximately 180,000 clones, around 80% occurring once. Sample: PBMCs or T cells enriched from blood (not recorded which). These TCRs come from a woman aged 45-65 years who had recovered from COVID-19.

The chain links TRBV5-6 to TRBJ2-7, with D possibly TRBD2 on 6 matching bases. The CDR3 has 15 residues. V lost 3 bases and J 4 bases, leaving 17 bases between the germline ends. Germline values: CDR1 SGHDT, CDR2 YYEEEE. This chain's CDR3 is CASSYPGSSMYEQYF. The CDR3 nucleotides read TGTGCCAGCAGCTATCCCGGGAGTAGTATGTACGAGCAGTACTTC.

The chain has TRBV18 and TRBJ1-6; 7 bases line up with TRBD1. The germline V gene has CDR1 KGHSH and CDR2 LQKENI. Trimming removed 3 bases from V and 8 bases from J; junction bases left unmatched: 10. CDR3 length equals 16 residues. The CDR3: CASSPRGLGSDSPLHF. CDR3 coding DNA: TGTGCCAGCTCACCGAGGGGGCTCGGGTCGGATTCACCCCTCCACTTT.

Turning to this clone: Other DNA sequences within the sample encode an identical CDR3. This chain links TRBV7-9 with TRBJ1-3; no firm D call. This CDR3 contains 14 residues. V was clipped by 1 base and J by 0 bases, with 4 bases between them. Germline CDR1 SEHNR, CDR2 FQNEAQ (reference sequence). The CDR3, as DNA: TGTGCCAGCAGCTTAGTCAGCTCTGGAAACACCATATATTTT. Translation: CASSLVSSGNTIYF.

The V gene is TRBV3-1 (or the pseudogene TRBV3-2), the J gene TRBJ1-2; 8 bases align to TRBD1. Germline assignment: CDR1 LGHDT and CDR2 YNNKEL (reference sequence). This CDR3 comprises 13 residues. J was trimmed by 5 bases and V by 4 bases; bases with no gene match: 3. CDR3: CASSLRDRYGYTF. CDR3 sequence (DNA): TGTGCCAGCAGCCTAAGGGACAGGTATGGCTACACCTTC.

The chain carries TRBV3-1 (or the pseudogene TRBV3-2) and TRBJ2-3, with 9 bases lining up with TRBD2. This CDR3 has 15 amino acids. After removal of 7 bases from V and 3 bases from J, the junction contained 8 bases not matched to a gene. CDR1 LGHDT and CDR2 YNNKEL come from the germline V gene (reference sequence). CDR3 sequence: CASTWASGKTDTQYF. CDR3 in DNA: TGTGCCAGCACCTGGGCTAGCGGGAAGACAGATACGCAGTATTTT.

This clone was seen a single time. The chain employs TRBV7-2 and TRBJ2-1; TRBD2 is a possible D gene (5 bases). With 3 bases removed from V and 7 bases from J, the gap between germline ends came to 13 bases. There are 14 residues in the CDR3. From germline, CDR1 is SGHTA and CDR2 FQGNSA. CDR3 bases: TGTGCCAGCAGCTTTGAGGGAACCTGGAATGAGCAGTTCTTC. Amino acid sequence: CASSFEGTWNEQFF.

The CDR3 region is CASSYSGRGRGEKLFF. The CDR3 DNA sequence: TGTGCCAGCAGTTACTCGGGGAGGGGAAGGGGTGAAAAACTGTTTTTT. The chain uses TRBV6-5 and TRBJ1-4; a possible D gene is TRBD1 (5 bases). Between the trimmed V and J ends, which lost 0 bases and 7 bases, there was a span of 15 bases. Germline values: CDR1 MNHEY, CDR2 SVGAGI. This CDR3 spans 16 amino acids.

The gene calls are TRBV6-5 and TRBJ1-2; D ambiguous. The germline V gene has CDR1 MNHEY and CDR2 SVGAGI. The CDR3 has 15 amino acids. The V end lost 0 bases, the J end lost 3 bases, and 11 bases lay between the germline ends. CDR3 sequence (DNA): TGTGCCAGCAGTTACTCGATCGCTGCGGACTATGGCTACACCTTC. Protein product: CASSYSIAADYGYTF.

In this sample, this clone turned up a few times. This chain connects TRBV4-1 to TRBJ1-4; tentatively, D is TRBD1 (6 bases). This CDR3 spans 15 amino acids. CDR1 is MGHRA, CDR2 YSYEKL, per germline. V was shortened by 4 bases and J by 3 bases, with 12 bases between the two germline ends. Written as DNA, the CDR3 is TGCGCCAGCAGCCGAACAGGGTTAGCTAATGAAAAACTGTTTTTT. It yields the protein CASSRTGLANEKLFF.

In this sample, this clone turned up many times. The rearrangement joins TRBV28 to TRBJ2-2; no firm D call. Trimming removed 3 bases from V and 12 bases from J, with 11 bases in between. Germline CDR1 MDHEN, CDR2 SYDVKM. The CDR3 length is 12 residues. In DNA form, the CDR3 reads TGTGCCAGCAGTTTCGGTAGTGTGAAGCTGTTTTTT. This translates into CASSFGSVKLFF.

The chain recombines TRBV18 with TRBJ2-1; 10 nucleotides line up with TRBD2. The CDR3 contains 15 residues. The V gene end was trimmed by 6 bases and the J gene end by 2 bases; junction bases not matched to a gene: 4. CDR1 is KGHSH, CDR2 LQKENI, per germline. CDR3 sequence: CASSEREGPYNEQFF. The CDR3 DNA reads as TGTGCCAGCTCCGAGCGGGAGGGCCCCTACAATGAGCAGTTCTTC.

A few counts support this clone. The CDR3 loop is CASSLKNRVYGYTF. The CDR3 DNA reads TGTGCCAGCAGCTTAAAAAACCGGGTCTATGGCTACACCTTC. V and J are TRBV7-9 and TRBJ1-2; D is undetermined. Trimming left V 2 bases short and J 4 bases short, with 11 bases between. In germline, CDR1 is SEHNR, CDR2 FQNEAQ (reference sequence). The CDR3 extends over 14 amino acids.

This rearrangement joins TRBV5-1 to TRBJ1-5; 8 bases are shared with TRBD1. CDR3 length: 15 residues. The germline CDR1 and CDR2 sequences are SGHRS and YFSETQ. V lost 2 bases, J lost 7 bases, and 8 bases stayed unmatched. The CDR3 loop reads CASSFGGQGGQPQHF. CDR3 in DNA: TGCGCCAGCAGCTTCGGCGGACAGGGCGGGCAGCCCCAGCATTTT. The complete variable domain, with remaining parts taken from reference TRBV5-1 and TRBJ1-5, reads KAGVTQTPRYLIKTRGQQVTLSCSPISGHRSVSWYQQTPGQGLQFLFEYFSETQRNKGNFPGRFSGRQFSNSRSEMNVSTLELGDSALYLCASSFGGQGGQPQHFGDGTRLSIL.

This chain links TRBV18 with TRBJ2-5; the D gene is possibly TRBD2 (6 bases). Germline V gives CDR1 KGHSH, CDR2 LQKENI. Trimming took off 3 bases at V and 8 bases at J, with 13 bases between the two ends. The CDR3 spans 13 residues. In DNA, the CDR3 is TGTGCCAGCTCACCGGACGGGGGATTAACCCAGTACTTC. The encoded protein is CASSPDGGLTQYF.

This chain connects TRBV24-1 to TRBJ1-2; D is ambiguous. The CDR3 is made up of 13 amino acids. Per germline, CDR1 KGHDR and CDR2 SFDVKD. Trimming took off 8 bases at V and 1 base at J, with 10 bases between the two ends. CDR3 sequence: CATKGDDNYGYTF. In DNA form, the CDR3 reads TGTGCCACCAAAGGAGATGATAACTATGGCTACACCTTC.

CDR3 nucleotide sequence: TGTGCCAGCAGTTTGCGGGGAGTCCCGGGGTACGAGCAGTACTTC. It yields the protein CASSLRGVPGYEQYF. This chain links TRBV27 with TRBJ2-7; perhaps TRBD2 as D (6 bases). CDR1 MNHEY and CDR2 SMNVEV come from the germline V gene (reference sequence). The CDR3 is 15 amino acids. Trimming stripped 3 bases from V and 4 bases from J, with 16 bases between.

V gene TRBV7-9 combines with J gene TRBJ1-6; D unclear. The CDR3 totals 16 residues. Trimming removed 2 bases from V and 7 bases from J, with 15 bases in between. The germline V gene has CDR1 SEHNR and CDR2 FQNEAQ (reference sequence). CDR3 sequence: CASSLFRFPRNSPLHF. In DNA, the CDR3 is TGTGCCAGCAGCTTATTTAGATTCCCCCGGAATTCACCCCTCCACTTT.

This clone has only a few counts. This chain links TRBV3-1 (or the pseudogene TRBV3-2) with TRBJ1-5, with a tentative D call TRBD1 (5 bases). The CDR3 has 21 residues. Germline assignment: CDR1 LGHDT and CDR2 YNNKEL (reference sequence). The V end was cut by 0 bases, the J end by 0 bases, with 24 bases between. DNA for the CDR3: TGTGCCAGCAGCCAAGATGGGGAGGGCCGGGGCTCCGGATATAGCAATCAGCCCCAGCATTTT. Protein product: CASSQDGEGRGSGYSNQPQHF.

The chain combines TRBV24-1 with TRBJ2-5, with TRBD1 identical over 8 bases. The CDR3 sequence is 16 residues long. Germline CDR1 KGHDR, CDR2 SFDVKD. Trimming took 4 bases from V and 7 from J; bases not matched to a gene: 13. Written as DNA, the CDR3 is TGTGCCACCAGTGAACGACAGGGGACCAATATAGGGACCCAGTACTTC. It encodes CATSERQGTNIGTQYF.

This clone was counted once. This sequence joins TRBV21-1 and TRBJ2-5; the table's D gene call, TRBD2, was not cross checked with the DNA. TRBV21-1 is designated a pseudogene. There are 15 residues in the CDR3. The CDR3: CASTPRREVLETQYF. The CDR3 DNA follows: TGTGCCAGCACCCCCCGGCGGGAGGTGTTGGAGACCCAGTACTTC.